The source of this T cell receptor (beta chain) is a study of cytomegalovirus exposure and HLA in healthy donors. This clone was detected a few times. Germline CDR1 reads SGHNT; CDR2 reads YYREEE (reference sequence). V shed 4 bases, J shed 0 bases, and the junction held 6 bases outside the gene matches. The CDR3 runs to 17 residues. PCR involved 60 Vbeta and 13 Jbeta primers. Sequencing used immunoSEQ multiplex PCR; TCRdb keeps in-frame clones, though not all of them. This sample yields 100,000 to 150,000 clones, of which roughly 78% are seen a single time; 6.3% belongs to the top ten. This receptor was obtained from a woman aged 35 to 49 in good health and CMV-seronegative. Sequenced material: PBMCs. This chain connects TRBV5-4 to TRBJ2-1, with 11 bases fitting TRBD2. CDR3 residues: CASSPTSGGSSYNEQFF. CDR3 coding DNA: TGTGCCAGCAGCCCTACTAGCGGGGGTAGCTCCTACAATGAGCAGTTCTTC. The whole variable domain, filled in from reference TRBV5-4 and TRBJ2-1, reads ETGVTQSPTHLIKTRGQQVTLRCSSQSGHNTVSWYQQALGQGPQFIFQYYREEENGRGNFPPRFSGLQFPNYSSELNVNALELDDSALYLCASSPTSGGSSYNEQFFGPGTRLTVL.